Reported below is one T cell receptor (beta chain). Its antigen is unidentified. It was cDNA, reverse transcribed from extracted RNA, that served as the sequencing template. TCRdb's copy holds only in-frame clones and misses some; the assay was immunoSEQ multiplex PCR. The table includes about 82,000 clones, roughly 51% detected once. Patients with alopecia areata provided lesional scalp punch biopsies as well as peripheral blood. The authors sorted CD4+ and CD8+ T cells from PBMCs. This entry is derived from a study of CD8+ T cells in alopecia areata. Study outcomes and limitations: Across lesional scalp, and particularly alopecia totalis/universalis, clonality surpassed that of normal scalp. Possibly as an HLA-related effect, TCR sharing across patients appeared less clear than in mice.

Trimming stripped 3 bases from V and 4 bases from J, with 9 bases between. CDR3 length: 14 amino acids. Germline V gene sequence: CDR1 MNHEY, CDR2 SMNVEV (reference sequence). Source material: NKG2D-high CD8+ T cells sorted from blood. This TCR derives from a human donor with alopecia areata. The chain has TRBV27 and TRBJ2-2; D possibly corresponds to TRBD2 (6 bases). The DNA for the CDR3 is TGTGCCAGCAGTTTTCGGGAGACCACCGGGGAGCTGTTTTTT. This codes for CASSFRETTGELFF.